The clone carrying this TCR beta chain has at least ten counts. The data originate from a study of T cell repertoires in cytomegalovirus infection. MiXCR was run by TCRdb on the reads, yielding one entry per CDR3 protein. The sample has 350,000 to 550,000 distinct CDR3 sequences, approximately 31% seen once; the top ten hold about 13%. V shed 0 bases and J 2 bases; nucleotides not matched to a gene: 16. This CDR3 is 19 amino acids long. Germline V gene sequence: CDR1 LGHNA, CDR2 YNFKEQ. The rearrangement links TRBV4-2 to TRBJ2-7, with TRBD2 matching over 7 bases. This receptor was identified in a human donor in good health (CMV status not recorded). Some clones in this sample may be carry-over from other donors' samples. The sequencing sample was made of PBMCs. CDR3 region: CASSQEVVTGGGRPYEQYF. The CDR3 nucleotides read TGTGCCAGCAGCCAAGAGGTAGTGACCGGCGGGGGACGTCCCTACGAGCAGTACTTC.